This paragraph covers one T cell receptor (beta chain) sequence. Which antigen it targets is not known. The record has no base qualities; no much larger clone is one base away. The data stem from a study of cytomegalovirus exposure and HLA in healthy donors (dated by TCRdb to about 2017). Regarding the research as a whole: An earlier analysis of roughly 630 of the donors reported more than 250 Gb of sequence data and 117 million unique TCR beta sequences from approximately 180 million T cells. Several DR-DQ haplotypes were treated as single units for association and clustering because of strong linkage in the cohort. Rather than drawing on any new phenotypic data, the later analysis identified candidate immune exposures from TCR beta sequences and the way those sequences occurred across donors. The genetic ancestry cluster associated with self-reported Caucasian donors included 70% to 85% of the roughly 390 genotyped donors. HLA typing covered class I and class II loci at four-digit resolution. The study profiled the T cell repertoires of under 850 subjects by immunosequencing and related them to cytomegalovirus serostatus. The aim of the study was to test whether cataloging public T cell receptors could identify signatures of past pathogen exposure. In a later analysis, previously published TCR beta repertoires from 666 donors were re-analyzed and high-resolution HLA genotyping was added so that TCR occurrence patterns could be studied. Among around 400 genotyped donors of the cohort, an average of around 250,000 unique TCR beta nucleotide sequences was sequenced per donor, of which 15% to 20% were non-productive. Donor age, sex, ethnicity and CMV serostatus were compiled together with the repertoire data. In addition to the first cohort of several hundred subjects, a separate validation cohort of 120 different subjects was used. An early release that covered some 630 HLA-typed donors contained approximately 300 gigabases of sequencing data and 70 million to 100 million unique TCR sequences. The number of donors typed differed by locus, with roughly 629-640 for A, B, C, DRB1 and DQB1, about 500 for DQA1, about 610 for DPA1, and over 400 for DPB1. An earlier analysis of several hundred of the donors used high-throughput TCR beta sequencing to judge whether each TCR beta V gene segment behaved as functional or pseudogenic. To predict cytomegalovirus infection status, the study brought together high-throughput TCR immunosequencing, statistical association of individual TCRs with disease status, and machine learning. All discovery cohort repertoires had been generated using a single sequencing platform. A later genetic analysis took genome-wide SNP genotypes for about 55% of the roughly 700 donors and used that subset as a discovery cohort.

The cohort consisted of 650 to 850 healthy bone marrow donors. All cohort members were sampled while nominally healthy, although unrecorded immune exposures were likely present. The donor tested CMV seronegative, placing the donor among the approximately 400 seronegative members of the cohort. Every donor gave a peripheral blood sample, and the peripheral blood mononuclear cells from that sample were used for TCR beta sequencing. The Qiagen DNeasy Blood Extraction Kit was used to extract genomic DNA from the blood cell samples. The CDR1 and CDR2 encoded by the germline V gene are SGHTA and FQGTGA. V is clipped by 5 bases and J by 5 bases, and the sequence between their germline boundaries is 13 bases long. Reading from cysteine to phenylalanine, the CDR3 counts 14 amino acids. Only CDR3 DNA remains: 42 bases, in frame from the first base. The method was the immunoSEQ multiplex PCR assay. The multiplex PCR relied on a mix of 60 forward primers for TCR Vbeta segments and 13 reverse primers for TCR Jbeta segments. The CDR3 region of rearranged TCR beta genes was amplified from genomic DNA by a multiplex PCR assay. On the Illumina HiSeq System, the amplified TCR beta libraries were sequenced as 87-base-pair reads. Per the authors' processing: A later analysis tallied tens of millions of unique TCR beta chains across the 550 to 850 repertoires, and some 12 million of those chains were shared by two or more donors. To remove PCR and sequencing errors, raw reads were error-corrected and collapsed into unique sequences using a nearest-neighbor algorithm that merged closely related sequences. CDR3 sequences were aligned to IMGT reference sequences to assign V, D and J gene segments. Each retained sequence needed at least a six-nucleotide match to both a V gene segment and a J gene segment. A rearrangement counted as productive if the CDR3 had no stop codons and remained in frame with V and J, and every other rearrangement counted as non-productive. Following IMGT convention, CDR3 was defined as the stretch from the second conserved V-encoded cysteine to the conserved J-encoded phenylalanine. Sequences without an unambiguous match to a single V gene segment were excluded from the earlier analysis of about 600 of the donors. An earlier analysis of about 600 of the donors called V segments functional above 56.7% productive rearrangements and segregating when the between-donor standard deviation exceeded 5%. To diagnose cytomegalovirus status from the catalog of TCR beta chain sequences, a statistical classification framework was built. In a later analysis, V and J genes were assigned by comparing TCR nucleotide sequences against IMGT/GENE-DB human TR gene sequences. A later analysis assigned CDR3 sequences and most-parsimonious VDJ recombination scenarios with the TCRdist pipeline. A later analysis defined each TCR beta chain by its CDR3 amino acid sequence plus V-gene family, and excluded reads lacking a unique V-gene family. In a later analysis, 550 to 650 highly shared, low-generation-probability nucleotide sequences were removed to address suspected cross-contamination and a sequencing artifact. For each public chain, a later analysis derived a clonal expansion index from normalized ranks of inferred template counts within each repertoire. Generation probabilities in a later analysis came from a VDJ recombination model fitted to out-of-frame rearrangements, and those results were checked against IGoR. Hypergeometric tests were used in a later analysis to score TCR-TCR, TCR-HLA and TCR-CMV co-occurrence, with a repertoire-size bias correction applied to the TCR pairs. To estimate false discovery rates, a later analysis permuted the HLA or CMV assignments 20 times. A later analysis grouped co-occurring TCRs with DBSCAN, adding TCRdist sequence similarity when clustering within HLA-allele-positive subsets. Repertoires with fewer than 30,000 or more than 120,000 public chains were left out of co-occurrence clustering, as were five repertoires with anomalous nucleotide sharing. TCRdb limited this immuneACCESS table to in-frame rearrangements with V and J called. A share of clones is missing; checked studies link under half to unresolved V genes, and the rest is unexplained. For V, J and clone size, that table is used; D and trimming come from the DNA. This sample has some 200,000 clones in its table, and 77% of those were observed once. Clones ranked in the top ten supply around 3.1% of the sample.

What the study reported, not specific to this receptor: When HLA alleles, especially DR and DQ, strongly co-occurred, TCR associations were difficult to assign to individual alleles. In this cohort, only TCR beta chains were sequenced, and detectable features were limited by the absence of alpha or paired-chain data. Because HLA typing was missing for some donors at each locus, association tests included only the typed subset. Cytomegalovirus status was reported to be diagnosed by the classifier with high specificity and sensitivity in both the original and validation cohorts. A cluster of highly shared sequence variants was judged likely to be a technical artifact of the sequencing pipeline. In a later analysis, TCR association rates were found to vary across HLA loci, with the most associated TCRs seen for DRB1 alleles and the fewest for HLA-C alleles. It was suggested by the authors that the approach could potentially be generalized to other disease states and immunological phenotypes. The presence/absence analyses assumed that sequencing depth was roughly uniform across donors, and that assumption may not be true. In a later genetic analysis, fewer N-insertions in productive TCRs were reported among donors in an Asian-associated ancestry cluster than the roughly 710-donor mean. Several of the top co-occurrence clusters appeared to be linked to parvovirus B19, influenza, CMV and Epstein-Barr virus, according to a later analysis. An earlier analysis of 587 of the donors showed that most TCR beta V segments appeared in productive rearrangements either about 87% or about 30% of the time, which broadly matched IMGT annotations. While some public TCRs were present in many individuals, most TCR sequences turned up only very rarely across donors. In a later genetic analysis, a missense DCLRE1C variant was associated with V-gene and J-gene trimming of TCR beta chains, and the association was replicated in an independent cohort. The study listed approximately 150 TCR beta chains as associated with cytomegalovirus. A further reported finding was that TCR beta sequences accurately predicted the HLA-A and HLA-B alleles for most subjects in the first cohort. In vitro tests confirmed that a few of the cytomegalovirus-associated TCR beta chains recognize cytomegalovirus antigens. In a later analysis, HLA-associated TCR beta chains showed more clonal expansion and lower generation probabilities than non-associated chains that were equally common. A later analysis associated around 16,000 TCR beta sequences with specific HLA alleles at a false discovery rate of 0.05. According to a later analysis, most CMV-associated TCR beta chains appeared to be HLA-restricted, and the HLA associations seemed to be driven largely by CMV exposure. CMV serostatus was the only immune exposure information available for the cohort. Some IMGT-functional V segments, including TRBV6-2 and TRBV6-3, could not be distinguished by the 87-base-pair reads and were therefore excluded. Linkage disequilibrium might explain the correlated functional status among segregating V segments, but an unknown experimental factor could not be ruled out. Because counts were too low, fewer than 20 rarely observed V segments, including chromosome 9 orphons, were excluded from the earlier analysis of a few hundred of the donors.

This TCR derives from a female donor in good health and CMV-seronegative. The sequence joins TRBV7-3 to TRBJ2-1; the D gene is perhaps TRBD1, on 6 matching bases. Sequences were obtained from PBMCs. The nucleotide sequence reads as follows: TGTGCCAGCAGCCCGTCAGGGGTCCACAATGAGCAGTTCTTC. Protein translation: CASSPSGVHNEQFF.